This T cell receptor beta chain was profiled in a study of human T cells and chemical hapten exposure. Study outcomes and limitations: There was a positive correlation between PT1 expanded TCR counts and patch test score. TCRs whose frequency exceeded 1 in 1000 remained the same following DPC sensitization.

Time point defined: pre-sensitization, week 0. Treatment reported: therapeutic diphenylcyclopropenone sensitization with weekly scalp DPC. At patch-test visits, sampling came before the patch test. From germline, CDR1 is DFQATT and CDR2 SNEGSKA (reference sequence). This CDR3 is built from 19 residues. The V segment lost 6 bases and the J segment 1 base; nucleotides outside the gene matches: 18. Individual cDNA molecules received unique molecular identifiers in the library. TCRdb reprocessed the RACE reads via MiXCR and lists one record per CDR3 protein. The sample yields around 180,000 distinct CDR3 sequences, about 31% seen once. Comments on this clonotype: Its specificity is not known.

The chain uses TRBV20-1 and TRBJ2-3; TRBD2 aligns across 11 bases. The starting material was whole blood, obtained in connection with sensitization to the hapten diphenylcyclopropenone (DPC). This receptor was obtained from a woman in her 30s with alopecia areata. Some clones in this sample may be carry-over from other donors' samples. The CDR3 nucleotides are TGCAGTGCGAGACCCCTGGAGCTAGCGGGGGGCCTGGGCACAGATACGCAGTATTTT. As protein: CSARPLELAGGLGTDTQYF.